This T cell receptor beta chain was sequenced in a study of blood T cell repertoires in COVID-19. A few counts support this clone. Under the authors' procedure: Estimation of nucleated cell counts relied on the amplification of reference gene primers. This table comes from immunoSEQ multiplex PCR, and its TCRdb copy is limited to in-frame clones, with some not included. The DNA was the basis for D and trimming; V, J and clone size are from that table. The table lists around 130,000 clones, approximately 77% of them singletons. Sequencing input: peripheral blood. This clonotype was obtained from a human donor in a cohort sampled during active COVID-19.

CDR3 loop: CASQQGGDNTEAFF. The CDR3 DNA reads TGTGCCAGCCAACAGGGGGGGGACAACACTGAAGCTTTCTTT. The J gene is TRBJ1-1, the V gene TRBV25-1, with 8 bases matching TRBD1. The CDR3 runs 14 residues. Germline V gives CDR1 MGHDK, CDR2 SYGVNS. J lost 2 bases, V lost 8 bases, and 7 bases had no gene match.